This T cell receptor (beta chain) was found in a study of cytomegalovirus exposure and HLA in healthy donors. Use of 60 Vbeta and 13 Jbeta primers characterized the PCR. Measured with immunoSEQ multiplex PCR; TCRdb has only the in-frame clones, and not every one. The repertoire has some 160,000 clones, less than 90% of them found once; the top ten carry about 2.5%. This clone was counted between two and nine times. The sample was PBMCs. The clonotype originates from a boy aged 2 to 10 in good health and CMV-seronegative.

The CDR3 sequence: CASSYSHLSYEQYF. The CDR3 DNA sequence: TGTGCCAGCAGTTACTCCCACTTGAGCTACGAGCAGTACTTC. This chain links TRBV6-6 with TRBJ2-7; the D is unclear. V lost 0 bases, J lost 3 bases, and 9 bases lay in between. The CDR3 is made up of 14 amino acids. CDR1 is MNHNY, CDR2 SVGAGI, per germline (reference sequence).